This T cell receptor (beta chain) is from a study of T cells in Graves' hyperthyroidism and ophthalmopathy. The CDR3 extends over 16 amino acids. J was trimmed by 8 bases and V by 2 bases; bases with no gene match: 13. This clonotype showed up just a few times. RNA transcripts served as the template for amplifying TCR beta CDR3 regions. TCR CDR3 regions were first amplified by RT-PCR with HTBI primers. From the multiplex PCR reads, TCRdb called clonotypes with MiXCR, one entry per CDR3 protein. The sample includes about 620,000 distinct CDR3 sequences, about 16% of them seen just once. The study defined stable Graves' hyperthyroidism as no ophthalmopathy progression within 18 months.

The V and J genes are TRBV12-3 or TRBV12-4 and TRBJ2-3; TRBD2 matches 7 bases. The sample consisted of blood. The receptor comes from a woman in her thirties with Graves' hyperthyroidism. The CDR3 sequence is CASSLSGRGRAGTQYF. CDR3 sequence (DNA): TGTGCCAGCAGTTTAAGTGGGCGGGGGAGAGCAGGTACGCAGTATTTT.